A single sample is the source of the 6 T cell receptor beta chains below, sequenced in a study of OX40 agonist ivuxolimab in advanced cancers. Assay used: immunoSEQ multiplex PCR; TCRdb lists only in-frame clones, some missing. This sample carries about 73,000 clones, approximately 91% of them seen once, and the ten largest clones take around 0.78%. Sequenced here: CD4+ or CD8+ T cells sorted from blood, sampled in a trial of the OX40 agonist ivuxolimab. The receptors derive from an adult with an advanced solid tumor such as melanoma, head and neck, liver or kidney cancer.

CDR3 nucleotide sequence: TGTGCCAGCAGCACCGGACAGACCCCATATAACTATGGCTACACCTTC. Residues: CASSTGQTPYNYGYTF. This sequence joins TRBV7-9 and TRBJ1-2; tentatively, D is TRBD1 (6 bases). The germline V gene has CDR1 SEHNR and CDR2 FQNEAQ (reference sequence). CDR3 size: 16 residues. V was clipped by 5 bases and J by 1 base, with 17 bases between them. Using reference TRBV7-9 and TRBJ1-2 for the parts outside the CDR3, the full variable domain is DTGVSQNPRHKITKRGQNVTFRCDPISEHNRLYWYRQTLGQGPEFLTYFQNEAQLEKSRLLSDRFSAERPKGSFSTLEIQRTEQGDSAMYLCASSTGQTPYNYGYTFGSGTRLTVV.

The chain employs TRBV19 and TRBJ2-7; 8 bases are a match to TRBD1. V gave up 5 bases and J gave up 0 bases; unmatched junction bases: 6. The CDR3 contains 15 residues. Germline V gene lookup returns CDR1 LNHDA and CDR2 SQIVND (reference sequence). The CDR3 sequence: CASSRWGQDSYEQYF. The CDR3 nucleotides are TGTGCCAGTAGTCGCTGGGGACAGGACTCCTACGAGCAGTACTTC.

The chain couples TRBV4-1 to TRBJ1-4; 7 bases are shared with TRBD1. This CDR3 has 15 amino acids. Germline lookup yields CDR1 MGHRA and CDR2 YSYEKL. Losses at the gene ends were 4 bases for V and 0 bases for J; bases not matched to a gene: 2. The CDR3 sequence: CASSRTGATNEKLFF. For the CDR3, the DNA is TGCGCCAGCAGCCGGACAGGCGCAACTAATGAAAAACTGTTTTTT.

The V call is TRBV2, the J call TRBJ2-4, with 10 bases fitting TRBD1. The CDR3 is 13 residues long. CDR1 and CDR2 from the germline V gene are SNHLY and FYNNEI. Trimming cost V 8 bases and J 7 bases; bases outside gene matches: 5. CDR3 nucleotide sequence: TGTGCCAGCGGAGGGACAGGGGTGAACATTCAGTACTTC. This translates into CASGGTGVNIQYF.

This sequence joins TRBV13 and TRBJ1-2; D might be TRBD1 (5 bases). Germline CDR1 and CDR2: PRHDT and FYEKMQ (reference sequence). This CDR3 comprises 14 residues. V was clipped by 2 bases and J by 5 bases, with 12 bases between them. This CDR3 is CASSLTGTDYGYTF. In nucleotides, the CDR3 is TGTGCCAGCAGCTTAACCGGGACGGATTATGGCTACACCTTC. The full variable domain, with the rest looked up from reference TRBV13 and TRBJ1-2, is AAGVIQSPRHLIKEKRETATLKCYPIPRHDTVYWYQQGPGQDPQFLISFYEKMQSDKGSIPDRFSAQQFSDYHSELNMSSLELGDSALYFCASSLTGTDYGYTFGSGTRLTVV.

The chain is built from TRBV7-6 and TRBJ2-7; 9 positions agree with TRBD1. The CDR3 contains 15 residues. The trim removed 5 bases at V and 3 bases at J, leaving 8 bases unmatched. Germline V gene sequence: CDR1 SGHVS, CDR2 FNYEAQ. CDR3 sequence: CASSPRDRESYEQYF. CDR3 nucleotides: TGTGCCAGCAGCCCCCGGGACAGGGAGAGCTACGAGCAGTACTTC.